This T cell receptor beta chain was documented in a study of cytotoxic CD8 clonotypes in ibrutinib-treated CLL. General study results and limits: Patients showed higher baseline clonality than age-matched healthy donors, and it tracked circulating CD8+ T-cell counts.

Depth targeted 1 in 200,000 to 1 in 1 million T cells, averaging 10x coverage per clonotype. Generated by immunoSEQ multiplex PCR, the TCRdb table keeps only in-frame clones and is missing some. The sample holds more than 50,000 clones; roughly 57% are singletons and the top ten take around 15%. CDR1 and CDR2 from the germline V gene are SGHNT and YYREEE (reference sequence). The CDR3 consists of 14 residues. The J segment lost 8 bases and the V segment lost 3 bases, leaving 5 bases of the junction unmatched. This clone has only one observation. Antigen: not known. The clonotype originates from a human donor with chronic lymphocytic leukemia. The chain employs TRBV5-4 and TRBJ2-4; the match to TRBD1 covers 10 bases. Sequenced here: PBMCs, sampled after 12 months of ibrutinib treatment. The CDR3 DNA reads TGTGCCAGCAGCTGGGACAGGGGAACGTACATTCAGTACTTC. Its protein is CASSWDRGTYIQYF.